The next 30 T cell receptor beta chains were all read from a single sample in a study of CXCR3-negative and CXCR3-positive naive CD8 T cells. The libraries of TRB cDNA were constructed through 5' RACE using UMI labels. TCRdb re-called the 5' RACE reads; every CDR3 protein appears as one record, without DNA. This listing includes about 130,000 distinct CDR3 sequences. Input material: naive CXCR3- CD8+ T cells from blood. Subset in this sample: CD45RO-CCR7+CD27+CD95- naive CD8+ T cells lacking CXCR3 (TNR3-). The receptor set was obtained from a human donor in good health. Some clones in this sample may be carry-over from other donors' samples.

The chain links TRBV12-3 or TRBV12-4 to TRBJ2-1; TCRdb indicates TRBD1, and absent DNA this call remains unverified. This CDR3 has 14 amino acids. The CDR3 sequence is CASNLMGGDNEQFF.

The chain carries TRBV29-1 and TRBJ1-2; the D call from TCRdb, TRBD1, cannot be confirmed without DNA. Germline loops: CDR1 SQVTM, CDR2 ANQGSEA. The CDR3 loop spans 13 amino acids. CDR3 sequence reads: CSVELQGAYGYTF.

The V and J genes are TRBV25-1 and TRBJ2-7; there is no DNA to check the TCRdb D call of TRBD1. The CDR3 totals 13 residues. Germline V gives CDR1 MGHDK, CDR2 SYGVNS. CDR3 sequence reads: CASSETGSGEQYF.

The genes are TRBV7-3 and TRBJ2-7; checking the TCRdb D call of TRBD2 is not possible without DNA. The CDR3 is 16 amino acids. CDR1 SGHTA and CDR2 FQGTGA come from the germline V gene. The CDR3 is CASSAEAGGPPYEQYF.

The chain recombines TRBV5-1 with TRBJ2-7; without DNA, the TCRdb call of TRBD1 cannot be checked. The CDR3 is made up of 14 amino acids. Germline CDR1 reads SGHRS; CDR2 reads YFSETQ. This CDR3 reads CASSRGTGTHEQYF.

The chain joins TRBV28 to TRBJ2-7; TCRdb calls TRBD1, which cannot be checked without DNA. The CDR3 has 13 amino acids. The germline gives CDR1 MDHEN, CDR2 SYDVKM. CDR3 loop: CASMGQGSYEQYF.

The J gene is TRBJ1-6, the V gene TRBV4-2. The length of the CDR3 is 18 residues. Germline V lookup: CDR1 LGHNA, CDR2 YNFKEQ. The CDR3 is CASSQDSPGMSYNSPLHF.

V gene TRBV7-6 combines with J gene TRBJ2-1. The CDR3 is 13 amino acids. CDR1 and CDR2 from the germline V gene are SGHVS and FNYEAQ. This CDR3 reads CASSLRSYNEQFF.

The genes are TRBV25-1 and TRBJ2-5; with no DNA, the TCRdb D assignment of TRBD1 cannot be verified. The length of the CDR3 is 17 residues. Germline CDR1 MGHDK, CDR2 SYGVNS. The CDR3 protein is CASSEPGPESSSETQYF.

The chain combines TRBV2 with TRBJ2-7; absent DNA, TCRdb's TRBD2 call cannot be checked. Per the germline V gene, CDR1 is SNHLY and CDR2 is FYNNEI. The CDR3 spans 18 residues. CDR3 amino acids: CASSEFGLAGAPTYEQYF.

The chain uses TRBV7-6 and TRBJ2-1; absent DNA, TCRdb's TRBD1 call cannot be checked. Germline V gene sequence: CDR1 SGHVS, CDR2 FNYEAQ. The CDR3 covers 14 residues. CDR3 residues: CASSLQGGHNEQFF.

This rearrangement joins TRBV28 to TRBJ2-7; TCRdb's D call, TRBD1, is unchecked because there is no DNA. CDR1 and CDR2 (germline): MDHEN, SYDVKM. CDR3 length: 14 residues. The CDR3 loop reads CASSPPGTNYEQYF.

The chain uses TRBV6-5 and TRBJ2-1; there is no DNA to check the TCRdb D call of TRBD1. Germline values: CDR1 MNHEY, CDR2 SVGAGI. The CDR3 covers 15 residues. CDR3 sequence: CASSTGRSSYNEQFF.

V gene TRBV4-2 combines with J gene TRBJ2-7; TCRdb's assignment of TRBD2 cannot be checked, as there is no DNA. The CDR3 runs 15 residues. CDR1 is LGHNA and CDR2 is YNFKEQ in the germline V gene. CDR3: CASSQDPQGGYEQYF.

CDR3 sequence reads: CASSQDGNGGYDEQYF. This chain joins TRBV4-3 and TRBJ2-7. CDR3 size: 16 residues. The V gene's germline CDR1 is LGHNA and CDR2 YSLEER.

The gene calls are TRBV5-1 and TRBJ2-3; with no DNA, the TCRdb D assignment of TRBD2 cannot be verified. Germline CDR1 SGHRS, CDR2 YFSETQ. CDR3 length equals 16 residues. The CDR3 here is CASSFLAGGPSDTQYF.

The V and J genes are TRBV7-3 and TRBJ2-3; TCRdb returns TRBD2, unconfirmable since there is no DNA. Germline loops: CDR1 SGHTA, CDR2 FQGTGA. This CDR3 region has 17 residues. The CDR3 loop is CASSKLAGGASTDTQYF.

This chain connects TRBV20-1 to TRBJ1-3; the TCRdb D gene call, TRBD1, has no DNA to confirm it. CDR1 DFQATT and CDR2 SNEGSKA come from the germline V gene (reference sequence). CDR3 length: 14 amino acids. The CDR3: CSAPQDRPPFPIYF.

V is TRBV20-1 and J is TRBJ2-4; TCRdb returns TRBD1, unconfirmable since there is no DNA. CDR1 is DFQATT and CDR2 is SNEGSKA in the germline V gene (reference sequence). There are 20 residues in the CDR3. The CDR3 sequence is CSARDLSSGGPILAKNIQYF.

The V and J genes are TRBV7-2 and TRBJ2-1; TCRdb outputs TRBD1, but without DNA this stays unchecked. Germline V gene data show CDR1 as SGHTA and CDR2 as FQGNSA. The CDR3 has 15 amino acids. CDR3 in amino acids: CASSTPWSSYNEQFF.

V and J are TRBV12-3 or TRBV12-4 and TRBJ2-1. The CDR3 consists of 14 residues. The CDR3 loop is CASSPLPTGNEQFF.

The V gene is TRBV6-1, the J gene TRBJ2-7; absent DNA, TCRdb's TRBD1 call cannot be checked. Per germline, CDR1 MNHNS and CDR2 SASEGT. This CDR3 is built from 13 residues. CDR3: CQDDRGEPYEQYF.

The CDR3 reads CASSSLGGEDTEAFF. The chain joins TRBV27 to TRBJ1-1; TCRdb designates TRBD1, a call that cannot be tested without DNA. Germline CDR1 is MNHEY and CDR2 is SMNVEV (reference sequence). The CDR3 is 15 amino acids.

This chain links TRBV5-1 with TRBJ2-7; the TRBD1 assignment by TCRdb is unverifiable without DNA. Germline loops: CDR1 SGHRS, CDR2 YFSETQ. CDR3 length: 14 amino acids. The CDR3 spells CASSLADRMYEQYF.

This chain links TRBV7-9 with TRBJ2-1; lacking DNA, the TRBD2 call made by TCRdb goes unchecked. The length of the CDR3 is 14 residues. Germline V gene lookup returns CDR1 SEHNR and CDR2 FQNEAQ (reference sequence). This CDR3 is CASTAGLSYNEQFF.

This chain links TRBV9 with TRBJ2-1; the D call of TRBD2 rests on TCRdb alone, since no DNA is present to check it. The germline V gene has CDR1 SGDLS and CDR2 YYNGEE. CDR3 length equals 16 residues. The CDR3 loop is CASSVEGAGGYNEQFF.

The rearrangement links TRBV6-5 to TRBJ2-7; no DNA is available, so the TRBD1 call from TCRdb remains unchecked. The germline V gene has CDR1 MNHEY and CDR2 SVGAGI. The CDR3 totals 16 residues. CDR3 sequence reads: CASSYSRWDTSYEQYF.

This CDR3 is CASSAAPTTGTGDYGYTF. The chain links TRBV6-1 to TRBJ1-2; TCRdb's assignment of TRBD1 cannot be checked, as there is no DNA. The length of the CDR3 is 18 residues. CDR1 is MNHNS and CDR2 is SASEGT in the germline V gene.

CDR3 region: CASSSTGYNGGENQPQHF. The chain is built from TRBV7-3 and TRBJ1-5; TCRdb's assignment of TRBD1 cannot be checked, as there is no DNA. The germline gives CDR1 SGHTA, CDR2 FQGTGA. There are 18 residues in the CDR3.

V and J are TRBV19 and TRBJ2-5; TCRdb reports TRBD1, a call that lacks DNA to check it against. Germline V gene lookup returns CDR1 LNHDA and CDR2 SQIVND (reference sequence). CDR3 length: 15 residues. The CDR3 sequence is CASSSLTGAQETQYF.